This record looks at one T cell receptor (beta chain) sequence and its context. The sample comes from a study of T-cell reconstitution after alpha-beta-depleted transplantation in children. Library preparation (for TCRbeta) was performed with unique molecular identifiers. One entry per CDR3 protein results from TCRdb running MiXCR on the PCR reads. The data hold about 400,000 distinct CDR3 sequences, with roughly 20% observed a single time. Germline assignment: CDR1 MDHEN and CDR2 SYDVKM. The CDR3 runs to 14 residues. Trimming stripped 4 bases from V and 1 base from J, with 10 bases between. The chain employs TRBV28 and TRBJ2-5; D gene unclear. This receptor was taken from a human donor who donated a stem cell graft to a child with acute myeloid leukemia. Here the sequenced sample was PBMCs from the stem cell graft donor, taken from the stem cell graft. The CDR3 protein is CASSSPATQETQYF. In DNA, the CDR3 is TGTGCCAGCAGTTCCCCGGCGACCCAAGAGACCCAGTACTTC.